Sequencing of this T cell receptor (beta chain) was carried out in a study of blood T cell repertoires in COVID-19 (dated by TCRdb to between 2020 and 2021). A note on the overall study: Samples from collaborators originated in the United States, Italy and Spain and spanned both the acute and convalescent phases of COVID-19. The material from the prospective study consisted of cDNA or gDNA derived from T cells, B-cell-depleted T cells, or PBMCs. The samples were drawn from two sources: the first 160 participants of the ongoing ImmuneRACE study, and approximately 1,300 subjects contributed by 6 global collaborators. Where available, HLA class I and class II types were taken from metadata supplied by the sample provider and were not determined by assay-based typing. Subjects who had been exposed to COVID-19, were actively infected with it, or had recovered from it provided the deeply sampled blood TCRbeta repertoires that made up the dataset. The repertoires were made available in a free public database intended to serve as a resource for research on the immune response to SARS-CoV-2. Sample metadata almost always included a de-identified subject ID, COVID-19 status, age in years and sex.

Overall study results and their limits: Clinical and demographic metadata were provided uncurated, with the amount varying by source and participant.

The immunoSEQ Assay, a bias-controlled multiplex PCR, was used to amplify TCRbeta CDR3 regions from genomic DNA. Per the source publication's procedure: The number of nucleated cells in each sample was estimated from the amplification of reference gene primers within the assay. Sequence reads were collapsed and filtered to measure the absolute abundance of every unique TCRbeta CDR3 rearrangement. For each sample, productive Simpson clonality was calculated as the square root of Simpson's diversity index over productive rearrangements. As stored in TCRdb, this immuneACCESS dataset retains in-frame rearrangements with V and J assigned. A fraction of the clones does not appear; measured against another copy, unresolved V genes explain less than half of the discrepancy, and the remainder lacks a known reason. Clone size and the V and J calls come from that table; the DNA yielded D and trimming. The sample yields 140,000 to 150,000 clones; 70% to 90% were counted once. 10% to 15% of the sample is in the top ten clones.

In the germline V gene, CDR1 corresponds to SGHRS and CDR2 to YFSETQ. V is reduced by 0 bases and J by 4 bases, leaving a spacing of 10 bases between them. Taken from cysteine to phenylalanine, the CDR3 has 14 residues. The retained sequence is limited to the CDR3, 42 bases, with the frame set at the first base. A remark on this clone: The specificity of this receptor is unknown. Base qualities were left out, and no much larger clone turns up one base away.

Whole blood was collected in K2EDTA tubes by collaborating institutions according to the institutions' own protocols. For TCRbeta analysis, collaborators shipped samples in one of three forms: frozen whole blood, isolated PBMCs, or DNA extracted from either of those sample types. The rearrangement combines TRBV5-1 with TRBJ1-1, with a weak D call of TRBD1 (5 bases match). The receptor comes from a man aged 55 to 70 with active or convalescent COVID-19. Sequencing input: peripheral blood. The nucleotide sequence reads TGCGCCAGCAGCTTGGAATCAGGGTCCACTGAAGCTTTCTTT. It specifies CASSLESGSTEAFF.